Shown below are 11 T cell receptor beta chains from a single sample sequenced in a study of early stage breast cancer tumors. TCRdb keeps only in-frame clones here, not all; method: immunoSEQ multiplex PCR. In the table there are 60,000 to 75,000 clones, about 85% of which are singletons. The material sequenced was blood. These receptors originate from a person in their 40s with breast cancer.

CDR3 loop: CSGTGATNEKLFF. CDR3 bases: TGCAGCGGCACAGGGGCAACTAATGAAAAACTGTTTTTT. V gene TRBV29-1 combines with J gene TRBJ1-4, with 7 positions matching TRBD1. J lost 0 bases, V lost 7 bases, and 2 bases had no gene match. CDR1 SQVTM and CDR2 ANQGSEA come from the germline V gene. The CDR3 extends over 13 amino acids.

The rearrangement joins TRBV28 to TRBJ1-4; D unresolved. The germline V gene encodes CDR1 MDHEN and CDR2 SYDVKM. This CDR3 has 15 amino acids. V dropped 6 bases and J dropped 4 bases, with 15 bases sitting between them. The DNA of the CDR3 is TGTGCCAGCAGAATTAGATACGGAATTAATGAAAAACTGTTTTTT. The encoded protein is CASRIRYGINEKLFF.

This clone has just one count. DNA for the CDR3: TGTGCCAGCAGCCCGAGGGGTTCGGTCGAGCAGTACTTC. Amino acids: CASSPRGSVEQYF. This sequence joins TRBV9 and TRBJ2-7, with D possibly being TRBD1 or TRBD2 (5 bases each). V was clipped by 4 bases and J by 6 bases, with 14 bases between them. The CDR3 runs to 13 residues. Germline V gene lookup returns CDR1 SGDLS and CDR2 YYNGEE.

The CDR3 reads CASSPSGPSYGYTF. In nucleotides, the CDR3 is TGTGCCAGCAGTCCGTCGGGGCCGTCGTATGGCTACACCTTC. The chain recombines TRBV6-6 with TRBJ1-2; D might be TRBD1 (5 bases). Trimming cost V 5 bases and J 5 bases, with 15 bases left between them. The germline V gene encodes CDR1 MNHNY and CDR2 SVGAGI (reference sequence). The length of the CDR3 is 14 residues.

This clone was picked up a small number of times. The rearrangement uses TRBV28 and TRBJ1-2, with D unresolved. The V end was cut by 5 bases, the J end by 8 bases, with 12 bases between. Germline CDR1 and CDR2: MDHEN and SYDVKM. The CDR3 loop spans 12 amino acids. The CDR3 here is CASSAEFLGYTF. DNA of the CDR3: TGTGCCAGCAGTGCTGAGTTCTTAGGCTACACCTTC.

V gene TRBV18 combines with J gene TRBJ2-5, with TRBD1 matching 9 bases. V lost 7 bases and J lost 3; bases outside the gene matches: 3. Germline CDR1 KGHSH, CDR2 LQKENI. The CDR3 spans 13 residues. The DNA of the CDR3 is TGTGCCAGCTACCGGGACAGGGAAGAGACCCAGTACTTC. It encodes CASYRDREETQYF.

This rearrangement joins TRBV7-9 to TRBJ1-3; no definite D call. The CDR3 runs 12 residues. Germline CDR1 SEHNR, CDR2 FQNEAQ (reference sequence). CDR3 region: CATRYPHNVIYF. The CDR3 nucleotides are TGTGCTACAAGATACCCGCATAATGTGATATATTTT.

This chain uses TRBV19 with TRBJ1-2; D not resolved. Looked up from germline, CDR1 is LNHDA and CDR2 is SQIVND (reference sequence). Trimming took 4 bases from V and 1 from J, leaving 4 bases between them. This CDR3 spans 12 amino acids. CDR3 amino acids: CASSNNNYGYTF. The CDR3 DNA follows: TGTGCCAGTAGTAACAATAACTATGGCTACACCTTC.

As to this clone: Other DNA sequences in this sample translate to the same CDR3. The chain is built from TRBV30 and TRBJ2-7, with D unresolved. The germline V gene has CDR1 GTSNPN and CDR2 SVGIG (reference sequence). Trimming removed 3 bases at V and 4 bases at J, with 10 bases between. The CDR3 covers 12 residues. The DNA for the CDR3 is TGTGCCTGGAGCCGAGGAAGTTACGAGCAGTACTTC. It translates to CAWSRGSYEQYF.

The chain combines TRBV4-2 with TRBJ2-3, with D possibly being TRBD1 or TRBD2 (5 bases each). Looked up from germline, CDR1 is LGHNA and CDR2 is YNFKEQ. The CDR3 is 17 amino acids. The V end was cut by 1 base, the J end by 2 bases, with 16 bases between. The CDR3 DNA reads TGTGCCAGCAGCCAAGGTTCTGGGGGAGTGGCCACAGATACGCAGTATTTT. Translated: CASSQGSGGVATDTQYF.

The genes are TRBV14 and TRBJ2-1; unclear D gene. There are 15 residues in the CDR3. V was pared by 2 bases and J by 5 bases, with 13 bases between. Looked up from germline, CDR1 is SGHDN and CDR2 is FVKESK. CDR3 coding DNA: TGTGCCAGCAGCCAAACTATGGGAAACAACAATGAGCAGTTCTTC. This sequence encodes CASSQTMGNNNEQFF.